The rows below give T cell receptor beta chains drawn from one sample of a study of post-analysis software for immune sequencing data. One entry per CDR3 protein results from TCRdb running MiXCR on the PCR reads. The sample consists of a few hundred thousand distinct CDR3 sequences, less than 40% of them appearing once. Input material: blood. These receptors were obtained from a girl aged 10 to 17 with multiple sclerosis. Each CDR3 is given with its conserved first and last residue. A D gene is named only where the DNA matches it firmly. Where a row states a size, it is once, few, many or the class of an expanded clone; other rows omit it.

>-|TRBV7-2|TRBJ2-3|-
TGTGCCAGCAGCTCACCGCCGGAGGGGGCCCTCACAGATACGCAGTATTTT
CASSSPPEGALTDTQYF
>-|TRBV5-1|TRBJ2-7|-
TGCGCCAGCACCGGCACCTACGAGCGGTACTTC
CASTGTYERYF
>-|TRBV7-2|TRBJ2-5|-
TGTGCCAGCAGCCAACCTAGCGCAGAGACCCAGTACTTC
CASSQPSAETQYF
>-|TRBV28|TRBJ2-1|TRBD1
TGTGCCAGCAGTTCGCGACAGGGTGTAGCGAATGAGCAGTTCTTC
CASSSRQGVANEQFF
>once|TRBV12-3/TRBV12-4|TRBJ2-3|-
TGTGCCAGCAGTTTATCTACGGCCGGCAAAGCAGATACGCAGTATTTT
CASSLSTAGKADTQYF
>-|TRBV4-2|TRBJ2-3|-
TGTGCCAGCAGCCAAGACCCGGACCCCGCAGATACGCAGTATTTT
CASSQDPDPADTQYF
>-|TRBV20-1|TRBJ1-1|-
TGCAGTGCTAGAGATCAGAAAATAACAAGTGAAGCTTTCTTT
CSARDQKITSEAFF
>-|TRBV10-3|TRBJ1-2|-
TGTGCCATCAGCGCGGACAGTAGAGGCTACACCTTC
CAISADSRGYTF
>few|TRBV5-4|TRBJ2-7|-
TGTGCCAGCAGCTTGGGCCGAGAGTCCTACGAGCAGTACTTC
CASSLGRESYEQYF
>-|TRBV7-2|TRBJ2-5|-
TGTGCCAGCAGCTTCGGGACGGGGGAGACCCAGTACTTC
CASSFGTGETQYF
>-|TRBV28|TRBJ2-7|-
TGTGCCAGCAGTTTATATCAGGGTTCCTACGAGCAGTACTTC
CASSLYQGSYEQYF
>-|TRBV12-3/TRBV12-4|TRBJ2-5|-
TGTGCCAGCACCAAGCAGACAAGGAACAATGAGCAGTACTTC
CASTKQTRNNEQYF
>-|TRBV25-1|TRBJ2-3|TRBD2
TGTGCCAGCAGTGACCCCCGCCACCTAGCGGGGCTCACAGATACGCAGTATTTT
CASSDPRHLAGLTDTQYF
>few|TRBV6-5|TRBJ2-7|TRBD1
TGTGCCAGCAACTCACGGCGGGGACAGGGTATCTACGAGCAGTACTTC
CASNSRRGQGIYEQYF
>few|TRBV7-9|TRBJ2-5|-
TGTGCCAGCAGCCACGGGGGGTCGAGGGGTGCAGGGACAGACCAAGAGACCCAGTACTTC
CASSHGGSRGAGTDQETQYF
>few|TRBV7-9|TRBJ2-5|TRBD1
TGTGCCAGCAGCTTGGGGACAGCCCTGGGGGAGACCCAGTACTTC
CASSLGTALGETQYF
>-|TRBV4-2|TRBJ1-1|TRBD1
TGTGCCAGCAGCCCGCAACAGGGGAATGGGAACACTGAAGCTTTCTTT
CASSPQQGNGNTEAFF
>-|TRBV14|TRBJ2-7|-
TGTGCCAGCAGCCAAGATTTCCGGGACAACACCTACGAGCAGTACTTC
CASSQDFRDNTYEQYF